The rows below give T cell receptor beta chains drawn from one sample of a study of T cells in Graves' hyperthyroidism and ophthalmopathy. MiXCR, run by TCRdb on the multiplex PCR reads, gives a single entry per CDR3 protein. Among about 210,000 distinct CDR3 sequences listed, 17% were seen once. Sequenced input: blood. The receptors shown here come from a man between 50 and 59 years old with Graves' hyperthyroidism. Each CDR3 is given with its conserved first and last residue. Each record gives: CDR3 DNA, CDR3 protein, clone size, V gene, J gene, D gene. D genes are given only for firm matches. Clone sizes are given selectively: once, few, many, or a class where the clone is expanded.

DNA: TGTGCCAGTAGTGTTCCCCGGAGGGACAGGGGGCCAGCCTACACCTTC
CDR3: CASSVPRRDRGPAYTF
size: -
V: TRBV19
J: TRBJ1-2
D: TRBD1

DNA: TGCAGTGCAACACCCCGGAGTTACGGGCGCGAGCAGTACTTC
CDR3: CSATPRSYGREQYF
size: many
V: TRBV20-1
J: TRBJ2-7
D: -

DNA: TGTGCCAGCGGGTTACGAGAGCAGTTCTTC
CDR3: CASGLREQFF
size: -
V: TRBV6-2/TRBV6-3
J: TRBJ2-1
D: -

DNA: TGTGCCAGCAGCTTACGTTTCCAGCAGGGCAGTAGTGAGCAGTTCTTC
CDR3: CASSLRFQQGSSEQFF
size: -
V: TRBV7-8
J: TRBJ2-1
D: -

DNA: TGCAGTGCTCCCTTGCAGGGGCAAATTTCACCCCTCCACTTT
CDR3: CSAPLQGQISPLHF
size: -
V: TRBV20-1
J: TRBJ1-6
D: -

DNA: TGCGCCAGCAGCTGGACGACTAGCGGGAGTGGGTTCGGGGAGCTGTTTTTT
CDR3: CASSWTTSGSGFGELFF
size: many
V: TRBV5-1
J: TRBJ2-2
D: TRBD2

DNA: TGTGCCAGCAGTGATCGGTTAGGGCAATACAATGAGCAGTTCTTC
CDR3: CASSDRLGQYNEQFF
size: many
V: TRBV2
J: TRBJ2-1
D: -

DNA: TGTGCCAGCACCCTCTCTGAGGGCACTGAAGCTTTCTTT
CDR3: CASTLSEGTEAFF
size: many
V: TRBV7-8
J: TRBJ1-1
D: -

DNA: TGTGCCAGCAGCCAAAGCGGGAGGGCAGATACGCAGTATTTT
CDR3: CASSQSGRADTQYF
size: few
V: TRBV7-8
J: TRBJ2-3
D: TRBD2

DNA: TGTGCCAGCCGGAGACTAGCGGGACTAGATGGTGGCCAAGAGACCCAGTACTTC
CDR3: CASRRLAGLDGGQETQYF
size: -
V: TRBV27
J: TRBJ2-5
D: TRBD2

DNA: TGTGCCAGCAGCTTCTTTATTGGTGAGGCGACGCCCGACAATGAGCAGTTCTTC
CDR3: CASSFFIGEATPDNEQFF
size: -
V: TRBV7-9
J: TRBJ2-1
D: -

DNA: TGTGCCAGCAGCCAAGGATGGGAGAATAATTCACCCCTCCACTTT
CDR3: CASSQGWENNSPLHF
size: -
V: TRBV3-1
J: TRBJ1-6
D: -

DNA: TGTGCCTGGAGCGCTATTGGGTGGGCCGGGGAGCTGTTTTTT
CDR3: CAWSAIGWAGELFF
size: few
V: TRBV30
J: TRBJ2-2
D: -

DNA: TGTGCCAGCATCCGAGATGGGGGGAACACTGAAGCTTTCTTT
CDR3: CASIRDGGNTEAFF
size: few
V: TRBV6-1
J: TRBJ1-1
D: -

DNA: TGCAGTGCTAGGAGGACAGGGGGCGGTCAGCCCCAGCATTTT
CDR3: CSARRTGGGQPQHF
size: many
V: TRBV20-1
J: TRBJ1-5
D: TRBD1

DNA: TGTGCCAGCAGCTTGATGGGCGAGCAGTACTTC
CDR3: CASSLMGEQYF
size: -
V: TRBV5-5
J: TRBJ2-7
D: -

DNA: TGTGCCAGCAGCCTAGGGACAGGGGACTTCTATGGCTACACCTTC
CDR3: CASSLGTGDFYGYTF
size: many
V: TRBV11-1
J: TRBJ1-2
D: TRBD1

DNA: TGTGCCAGCAGTGTCCGGGACAGGGTACTTAATAGCAATCAGCCCCAGCATTTT
CDR3: CASSVRDRVLNSNQPQHF
size: many
V: TRBV27
J: TRBJ1-5
D: TRBD1

DNA: TGTGCCAGCAGCGCAGGCGCTCACAGGGGGTCACCCCTCCACTTT
CDR3: CASSAGAHRGSPLHF
size: -
V: TRBV9
J: TRBJ1-6
D: TRBD1

DNA: TGCAGTGCTGACCTTTCAGGGTCATGGCAGCACTTC
CDR3: CSADLSGSWQHF
size: -
V: TRBV20-1
J: TRBJ2-7
D: -

DNA: TGCAGTGCTAGAGTTAGCGGGCAGTACGAGCAGTACTTC
CDR3: CSARVSGQYEQYF
size: many
V: TRBV20-1
J: TRBJ2-7
D: TRBD2

DNA: TGTGCCAGCAGCTCAATACTAGCACGGGAGACCCAGTACTTC
CDR3: CASSSILARETQYF
size: few
V: TRBV5-4
J: TRBJ2-5
D: -

DNA: TGTGCCAGCAGCCAATGGAATGAGCAGTTCTTC
CDR3: CASSQWNEQFF
size: -
V: TRBV4-2
J: TRBJ2-1
D: -